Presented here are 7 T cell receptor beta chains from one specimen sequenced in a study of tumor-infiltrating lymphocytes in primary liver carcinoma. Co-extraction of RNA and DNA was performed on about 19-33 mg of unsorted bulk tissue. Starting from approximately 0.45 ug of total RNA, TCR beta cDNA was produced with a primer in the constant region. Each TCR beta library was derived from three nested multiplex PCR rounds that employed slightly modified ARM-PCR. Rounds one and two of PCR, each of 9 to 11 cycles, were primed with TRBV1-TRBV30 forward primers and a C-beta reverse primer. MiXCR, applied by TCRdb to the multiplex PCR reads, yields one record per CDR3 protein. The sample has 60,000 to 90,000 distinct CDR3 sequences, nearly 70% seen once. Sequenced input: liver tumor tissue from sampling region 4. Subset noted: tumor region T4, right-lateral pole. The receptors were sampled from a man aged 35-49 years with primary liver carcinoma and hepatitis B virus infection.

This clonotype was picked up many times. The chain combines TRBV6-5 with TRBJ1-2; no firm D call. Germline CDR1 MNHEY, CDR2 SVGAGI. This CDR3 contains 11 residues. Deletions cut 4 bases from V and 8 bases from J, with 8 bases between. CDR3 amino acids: CASSSGSGYTF. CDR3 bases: TGTGCCAGCAGTTCAGGTTCCGGCTACACCTTC.

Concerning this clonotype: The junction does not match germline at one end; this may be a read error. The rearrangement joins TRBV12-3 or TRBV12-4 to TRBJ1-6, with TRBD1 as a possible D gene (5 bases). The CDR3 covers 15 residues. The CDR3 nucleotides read TGTGCCAGCAGCTTGCCGGGGGTGGGGAATTCGCCCCTCCTCTTT. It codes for CASSLPGVGNSPLLF.

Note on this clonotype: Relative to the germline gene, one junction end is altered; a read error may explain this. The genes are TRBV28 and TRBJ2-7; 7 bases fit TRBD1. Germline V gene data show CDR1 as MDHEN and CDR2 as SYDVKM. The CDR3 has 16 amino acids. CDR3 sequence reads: CTSSSTGAPSSYEEYF. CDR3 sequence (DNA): TGTACCAGCAGTTCCACAGGGGCCCCTTCGTCCTACGAGGAGTACTTC.

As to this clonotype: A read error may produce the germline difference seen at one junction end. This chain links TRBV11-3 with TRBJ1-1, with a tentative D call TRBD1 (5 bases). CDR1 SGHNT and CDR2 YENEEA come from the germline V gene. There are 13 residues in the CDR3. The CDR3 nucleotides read TGTGCCAATAGCTTAGATCGGGAGGGGAATGTTCTCTTT. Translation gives CANSLDREGNVLF. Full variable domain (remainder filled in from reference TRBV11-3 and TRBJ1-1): EAGVVQSPRYKIIEKKQPVAFWCNPISGHNTLYWYLQNLGQGPELLIRYENEEAVDDSQLPKDRFSAERLKGVDSTLKIQPAELGDSAVYLCANSLDREGNVLFGQGTRLTVV.

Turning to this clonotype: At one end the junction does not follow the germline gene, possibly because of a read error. This CDR3 reads CASTGGSYSNRPQHF. The DNA for the CDR3 is TGTGCCAGCACTGGGGGCAGCTATAGCAATCGGCCCCAGCATTTT. This sequence joins TRBV7-8 and TRBJ1-5; D may be TRBD1 (6 bases). The CDR3 consists of 15 residues. The V gene's germline CDR1 is SGHVS and CDR2 FQNEAQ.

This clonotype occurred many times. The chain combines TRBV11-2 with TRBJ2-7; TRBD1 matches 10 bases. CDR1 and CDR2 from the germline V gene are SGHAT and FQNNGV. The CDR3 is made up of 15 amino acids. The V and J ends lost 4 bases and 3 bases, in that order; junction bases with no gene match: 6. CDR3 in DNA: TGTGCCAGCAGCTCCACCGGGACAGGGGTCTACGAGCAGTACTTC. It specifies CASSSTGTGVYEQYF.

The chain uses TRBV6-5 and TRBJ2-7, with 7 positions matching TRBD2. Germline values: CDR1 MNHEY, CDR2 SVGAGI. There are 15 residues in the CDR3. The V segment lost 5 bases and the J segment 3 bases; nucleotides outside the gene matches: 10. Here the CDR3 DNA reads TGTGCCAGCAGTCGGGGACTAACAGGAGGCTACGAGCAGTACTTC. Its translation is CASSRGLTGGYEQYF.